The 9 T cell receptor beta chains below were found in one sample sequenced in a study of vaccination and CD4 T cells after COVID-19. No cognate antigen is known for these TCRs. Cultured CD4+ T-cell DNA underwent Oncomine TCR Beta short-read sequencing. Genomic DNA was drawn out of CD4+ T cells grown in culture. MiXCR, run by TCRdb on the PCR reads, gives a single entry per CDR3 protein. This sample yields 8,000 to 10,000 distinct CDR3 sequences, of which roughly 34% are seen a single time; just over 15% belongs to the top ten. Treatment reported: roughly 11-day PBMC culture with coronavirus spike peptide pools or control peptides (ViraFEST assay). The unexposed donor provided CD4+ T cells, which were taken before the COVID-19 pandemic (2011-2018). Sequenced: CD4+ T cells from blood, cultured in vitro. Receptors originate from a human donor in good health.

As DNA, the CDR3 is TGCAGCGTGGGTAACAGGGGGCCGTGTGGCTACACCTTC. Translation gives CSVGNRGPCGYTF. The rearrangement links TRBV29-1 to TRBJ1-2, with TRBD1 identical over 9 bases. The CDR3 loop spans 13 amino acids. CDR1 is SQVTM, CDR2 ANQGSEA, per germline. The junction had 9 bases not matched to a gene; V was cut back by 6 bases and J by 7 bases.

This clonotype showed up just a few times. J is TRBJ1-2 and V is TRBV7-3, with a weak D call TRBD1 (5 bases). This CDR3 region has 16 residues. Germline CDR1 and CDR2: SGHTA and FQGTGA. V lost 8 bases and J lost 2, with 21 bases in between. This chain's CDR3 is CASRNRGRDGNYGYTF. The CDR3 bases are TGTGCCAGCCGGAATAGAGGGCGGGACGGGAACTATGGCTACACCTTC.

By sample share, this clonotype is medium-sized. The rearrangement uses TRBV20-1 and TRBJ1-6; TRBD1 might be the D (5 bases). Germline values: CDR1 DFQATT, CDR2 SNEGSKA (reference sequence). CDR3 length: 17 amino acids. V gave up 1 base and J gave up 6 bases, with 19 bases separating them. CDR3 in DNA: TGCAGTGCTAGAGGCATAATCCAGGGCCCCTTTAATTCACCCCTCCACTTT. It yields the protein CSARGIIQGPFNSPLHF.

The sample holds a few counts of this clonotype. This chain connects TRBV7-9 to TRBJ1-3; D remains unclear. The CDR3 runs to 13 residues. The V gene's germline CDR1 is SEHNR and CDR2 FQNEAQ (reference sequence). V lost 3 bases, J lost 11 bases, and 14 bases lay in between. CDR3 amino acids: CASSLGRESPIYF. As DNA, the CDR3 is TGTGCCAGCAGCTTGGGCCGCGAGAGCCCCATATATTTT.

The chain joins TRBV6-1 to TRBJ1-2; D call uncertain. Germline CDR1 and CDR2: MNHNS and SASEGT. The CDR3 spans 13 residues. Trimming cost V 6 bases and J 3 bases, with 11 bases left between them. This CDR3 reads CASSLTADYGYTF. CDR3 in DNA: TGTGCCAGCAGCCTCACAGCAGACTATGGCTACACCTTC.

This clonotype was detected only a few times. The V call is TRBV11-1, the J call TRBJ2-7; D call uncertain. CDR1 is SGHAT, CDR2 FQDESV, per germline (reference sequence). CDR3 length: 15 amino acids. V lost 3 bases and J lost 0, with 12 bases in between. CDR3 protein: CASSFPGPSSYEQYF. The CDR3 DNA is TGTGCCAGCAGCTTCCCTGGGCCCAGCTCCTACGAGCAGTACTTC.

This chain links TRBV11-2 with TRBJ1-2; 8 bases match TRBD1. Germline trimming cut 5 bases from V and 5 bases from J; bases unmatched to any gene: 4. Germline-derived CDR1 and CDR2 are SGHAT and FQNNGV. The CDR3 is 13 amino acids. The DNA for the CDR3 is TGTGCCAGCAGCCCTGGACAGGGTTATGGCTACACCTTC. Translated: CASSPGQGYGYTF.

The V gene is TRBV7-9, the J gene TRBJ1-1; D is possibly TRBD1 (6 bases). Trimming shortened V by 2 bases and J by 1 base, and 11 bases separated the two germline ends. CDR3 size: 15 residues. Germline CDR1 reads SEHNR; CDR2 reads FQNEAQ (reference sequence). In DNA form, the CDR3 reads TGTGCCAGCAGCTTATTGGGGGGGGCGAACACTGAAGCTTTCTTT. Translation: CASSLLGGANTEAFF.

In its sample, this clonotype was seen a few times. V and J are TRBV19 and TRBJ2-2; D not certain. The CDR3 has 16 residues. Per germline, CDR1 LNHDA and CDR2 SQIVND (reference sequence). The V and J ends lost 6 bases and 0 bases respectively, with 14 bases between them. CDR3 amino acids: CASRLVGTTNTGELFF. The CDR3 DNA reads TGTGCCAGTAGGCTGGTGGGCACAACGAACACCGGGGAGCTGTTTTTT.